This is a list of T cell receptor beta chains from one sample in a study of T cell responses to AZD1222 COVID-19 vaccine. Data came from immunoSEQ multiplex PCR; TCRdb stores just in-frame clones and leaves some out. The data contain roughly 170,000 clones, around 94% of them singletons. The sample consisted of peripheral blood, taken 28 days after the second AZD1222 dose. Receptor source: an adult who received the AZD1222 COVID-19 vaccine. CDR3s include the opening cysteine and the closing phenylalanine or tryptophan. A D gene is named only where the DNA matches it firmly. Rows give clone size only sometimes, using once, few, many, or a class for an expanded clone.

>.|TRBJ1-3|TRBV28|.
TGTGCCAGCAGCCCGTACCCATTAAGCTCTGGAAACACCATATATTTT
CASSPYPLSSGNTIYF
>.|TRBJ2-1|TRBV6-6|TRBD2
TGTGCCAGCCTGACTAGCGGGAGATCTGAGCAGTTCTTC
CASLTSGRSEQFF
>.|TRBJ2-4|TRBV19|.
TGTGCCAGCAAACCCAGGGACCAGACTTACCACATTCAGTACTTC
CASKPRDQTYHIQYF
>.|TRBJ1-5|TRBV30|TRBD1
TGTGCCTGGAGTGGGGACAGGGAACAGCCCCAGCATTTT
CAWSGDREQPQHF
>.|TRBJ2-1|TRBV10-2|.
TGCGCCAGCAGTCTATACCGGGAAAACAATGAGCAGTTCTTC
CASSLYRENNEQFF
>.|TRBJ1-2|TRBV3-1/TRBV3-2|.
TGTGCCAGCAGCCAAGTTTCGGGTAACTATGGCTACACCTTC
CASSQVSGNYGYTF
>.|TRBJ2-3|TRBV15|TRBD2
TGTGCCACCAGCAGAGCCCCCGCTAGCGGGGGCACAGATACGCAGTATTTT
CATSRAPASGGTDTQYF
>once|TRBJ2-2|TRBV5-5|TRBD2
TGTGCCAGCAGCCAGGGACTAGCGGGGACTTCTTACTTAACCGGGGAGCTGTTTTTT
CASSQGLAGTSYLTGELFF
>.|TRBJ2-5|TRBV3-1/TRBV3-2|TRBD2
TGTGCCGCCGGGACTAGCGGTCAAGAGACCCAGTACTTC
CAAGTSGQETQYF
>.|TRBJ2-2|TRBV11-3|.
TGTGCCAGCAGCCCCGGACAAACCGGGGAGCTGTTTTTT
CASSPGQTGELFF
>.|TRBJ1-5|TRBV5-5|.
TGTGCCAGCAGCTTGGCTATCTATGAGCAGCCCCAGCATTTT
CASSLAIYEQPQHF
>.|TRBJ2-7|TRBV28|.
TGTGCCAGCAGTGTGAGGGACGAGCAGTACTTC
CASSVRDEQYF
>.|TRBJ1-1|TRBV5-8|TRBD1
TGTGCCAGCAGCTCGAGGGACAGGGTCCCAAGGACTGAAGCTTTCTTT
CASSSRDRVPRTEAFF
>.|TRBJ1-2|TRBV19|TRBD1
TGTGCCAGTAGTCCAGACGACAGACAGGGCTATGGCTACACCTTC
CASSPDDRQGYGYTF
>.|TRBJ1-2|TRBV7-8|.
TGTGCCAGCAGCAAAGGGGGGGCTCATGGTTTTGGCTACACCTTC
CASSKGGAHGFGYTF
>.|TRBJ1-2|TRBV7-2|.
TGTGCCAGCAGCCTCGGATTGGGGCAATCAGGCTACACCTTC
CASSLGLGQSGYTF